The source of this T cell receptor (beta chain) is a study of identical twins. A universal primer site was created by template switching, with the cDNA bearing unique molecular identifiers. From the 5' RACE reads, TCRdb called clonotypes with MiXCR, one entry per CDR3 protein. Seen here are 1.5 million to 2 million distinct CDR3 sequences, about 32% observed once, and the top ten hold about 0.27%. This clonotype was seen just once. One end of the junction varies from germline; a read error may be responsible. Sequenced input: cord blood. The receptor's source is a newborn girl in good health.

The CDR3 DNA follows: TGTGCCAGCAGCCCACAGGGCTATGTCTACACCTTC. Translated: CASSPQGYVYTF. This chain joins TRBV7-9 and TRBJ1-2; weak D call: TRBD1 (6 bases). CDR3 size: 12 residues. Germline loops: CDR1 SEHNR, CDR2 FQNEAQ (reference sequence).